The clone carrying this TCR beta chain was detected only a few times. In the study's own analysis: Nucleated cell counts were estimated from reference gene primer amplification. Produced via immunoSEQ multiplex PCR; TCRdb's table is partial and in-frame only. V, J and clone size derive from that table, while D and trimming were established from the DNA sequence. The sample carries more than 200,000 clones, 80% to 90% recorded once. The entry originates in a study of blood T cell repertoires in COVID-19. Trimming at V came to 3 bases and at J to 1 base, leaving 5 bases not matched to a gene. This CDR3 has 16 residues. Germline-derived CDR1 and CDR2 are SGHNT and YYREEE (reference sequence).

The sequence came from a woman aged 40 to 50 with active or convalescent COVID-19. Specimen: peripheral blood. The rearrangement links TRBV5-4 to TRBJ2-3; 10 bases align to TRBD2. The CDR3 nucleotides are TGTGCCAGCAGCTGGAGCGGGAGGGAGGGCACAGATACGCAGTATTTT. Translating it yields CASSWSGREGTDTQYF.